This T cell receptor beta chain stems from a study of blood T cell repertoires in COVID-19. Study in general: Acute and convalescent COVID-19 samples came from the United States, Italy and Spain. In each case, the material was cDNA or gDNA derived from T cells, B-cell-depleted T cells, or PBMCs.

Here immunoSEQ multiplex PCR was the method, and the copy in TCRdb shows in-frame clones only, minus some. The sample carries 250,000 to 300,000 clones, roughly 90% recorded once. Participants reported their clinical history, and cohort assignment relied on those reports. Participants classified as exposed had met a COVID-19 case within 2 weeks before study entry. Germline V gives CDR1 MGHRA, CDR2 YSYEKL. The CDR3 runs 16 residues. Trimming removed 1 base from V and 0 bases from J, with 13 bases in between. The TCR originated in a woman between 45 and 60 years old who had been exposed to COVID-19. Sequencing input: PBMCs or T cells enriched from blood (not recorded which). The chain uses TRBV4-1 and TRBJ2-7; maybe TRBD2 (5 bases). For the CDR3, the DNA is TGCGCCAGCAGCCAAGGGACTGACTCGAGCTCCTACGAGCAGTACTTC. This sequence encodes CASSQGTDSSSYEQYF.